This T cell receptor (beta chain) appears in the sequencing data of a study of T cells in Graves' hyperthyroidism and ophthalmopathy. Extraction of PBMCs used roughly 9.6 ml of fresh peripheral blood. Study-wide findings and caveats: Most thyroid clonotypes expanded above 0.001 appeared in blood too.

Amplified regions were TCR beta CDR3 sequences from RNA transcripts. HTBI primers were employed in a first-round RT-PCR of the TCR CDR3. In TCRdb, the multiplex PCR reads were re-called with MiXCR into one record per CDR3 protein. The sample carries around 520,000 distinct CDR3 sequences, around a quarter recorded once. This CDR3 has 15 amino acids. Germline-derived CDR1 and CDR2 are LGHDT and YNNKEL (reference sequence). V shed 3 bases, J shed 6 bases, and the junction held 9 bases outside the gene matches. This clonotype showed up many times. The antigen remains undetermined. The specimen sequenced was blood. This receptor was obtained from a woman younger than 45 with Graves' ophthalmopathy. The chain employs TRBV3-1 and TRBJ2-5; 8 bases align to TRBD1. The CDR3 DNA reads as TGTGCCAGCAGCCAGGCACCAGGGGGCGAAAAGACCCAGTACTTC. Its translation: CASSQAPGGEKTQYF.